The rows below give T cell receptor beta chains drawn from one sample of a study of blood T cells in healthy people across ages. TCRdb independently ran MiXCR on the 5' RACE reads; one entry per CDR3 protein. The repertoire holds approximately 800,000 distinct CDR3 sequences, with about 37% as singletons. The sample consisted of blood. The receptors were gathered from a man between 18 and 29 years old in good health. Both conserved end residues are trimmed from each CDR3.

TRBV20-1,TRBJ2-3,SARAPAGGGTDTQY
TRBV2,TRBJ1-2,ASRQGGSYDYT
TRBV5-1,TRBJ1-1,ASSSEVQERNTEAF
TRBV5-6,TRBJ2-3,ASREGADTQY
TRBV29-1,TRBJ1-1,SVEDVRDRAVGTEAF
TRBV20-1,TRBJ1-6,SASWAYNAPLH
TRBV5-1,TRBJ2-3,ASSTRTAADTQY
TRBV20-1,TRBJ2-1,SARDLRVGYNELF
TRBV4-3,TRBJ2-1,ASSQDSRTSGARSSYNEQF
TRBV5-1,TRBJ2-1,ASRPAEYNEQF
TRBV6-4,TRBJ2-1,ASSPTSGGADEQF
TRBV5-1,TRBJ2-5,ASSSKYRGEETQY
TRBV20-1,TRBJ2-7,SARDRTSSYEQY
TRBV28,TRBJ2-7,ASSLSQGAIYEQY
TRBV27,TRBJ2-2,ATPGLESGELF
TRBV7-9,TRBJ1-5,ASTIDLLRPQH
TRBV7-2,-,ASSLGTIDNEQY
TRBV9,TRBJ2-1,ASSETSGGAYNEQF
TRBV7-3,TRBJ2-3,ASSLMGTQTDTQY
TRBV20-1,TRBJ2-7,SAPYYGGGGEQY
TRBV5-1,TRBJ2-3,ASSTRTGPPTGTQY
TRBV7-2,TRBJ1-6,ASSPPFSSPLH
TRBV4-3,TRBJ2-3,ASSQEQWTQY
TRBV4-3,TRBJ1-6,ASSQDGDRGRSYNSPLH
TRBV6-4,TRBJ1-2,ASSDGFANYGYT
TRBV20-1,TRBJ2-1,SGQPHNEQF
TRBV5-1,TRBJ2-7,ASSWNRETEQY
TRBV27,TRBJ2-1,ASSPGTGRYNKQF
TRBV5-1,TRBJ2-1,ASSFPTSGGYNEQF
TRBV10-3,TRBJ1-4,AISGQGNNEKLF
TRBV12-3/TRBV12-4,TRBJ2-3,ASRRGGLDTQY
TRBV12-3/TRBV12-4,TRBJ1-1,ASSLGTTNTEAF
TRBV2,TRBJ2-5,ASSEAGADRGETQY
TRBV9,TRBJ1-1,ASSVDGGELGTEAF
TRBV30,TRBJ1-4,ARSPTDNEKLF
TRBV7-3,TRBJ2-3,ASSPVGRGTDTQY
TRBV20-1,TRBJ1-6,SARNRGHSYNSPLH
TRBV28,TRBJ1-2,ASAGQPSFYGYT
TRBV3-1,TRBJ1-1,ASSPTGVAEAF
TRBV7-2,TRBJ2-7,ASSLAGTGAYYEQY
TRBV5-1,TRBJ2-7,ASSGDRPGEQY
TRBV28,TRBJ2-7,ASSLARAGAEQY
TRBV5-1,TRBJ2-1,ASSSRPGTGYNEQF
TRBV6-6,TRBJ1-2,ASSLGEGHGYT
TRBV5-1,TRBJ2-1,ASSEGLANYNEQF
TRBV5-1,TRBJ1-2,ASSLAPFLDGYT